This T cell receptor beta chain comes out of a study of T cells in Graves' hyperthyroidism and ophthalmopathy. Study findings and constraints: Using 13 V-J features, a model discriminated ophthalmopathy from stable hyperthyroidism. Most expanded thyroid clonotypes above 0.001 recurred in blood.

Per germline, CDR1 LGHDT and CDR2 YNNKEL (reference sequence). CDR3 size: 15 residues. Trimming shortened V by 0 bases and J by 2 bases, and 11 bases separated the two germline ends. Subjects with ophthalmopathy showed a Clinical Activity Score no lower than 3, a NOSPECS grade no lower than 4, and a duration shorter than 3 months. Amplification of TCR beta CDR3 regions was performed using RNA transcripts as template. HTBI primers were used for first-round RT-PCR of the TCR CDR3. Each CDR3 protein is one row after TCRdb ran MiXCR on the multiplex PCR reads. Of fewer than 400,000 distinct CDR3 sequences listed, about 14% are singletons. This clonotype appeared many times. Its matching antigen is unknown.

Specimen: blood. This TCR derives from a man aged 50 or older with Graves' ophthalmopathy. The rearrangement uses TRBV3-1 and TRBJ2-7; weak D call: TRBD1 (6 bases). Here the CDR3 DNA reads TGTGCCAGCAGCCAAGAGGGACACCCTGCCTACGAGCAGTACTTC. Residues: CASSQEGHPAYEQYF.